Presented here are 10 T cell receptor beta chains from one specimen sequenced in a study of T cell responses to AZD1222 COVID-19 vaccine. This table comes from immunoSEQ multiplex PCR, and its TCRdb copy is limited to in-frame clones, with some not included. The profile covers about 120,000 clones, with 80% to 90% appearing a single time and roughly 12% taken by the ten largest. Sample: peripheral blood, taken on day 0 of AZD1222 vaccination. The receptors were sampled from an adult in good health.

The V call is TRBV29-1, the J call TRBJ1-2; 7 nucleotides line up with TRBD1. The length of the CDR3 is 14 residues. The junction had 11 bases not matched to a gene; V was cut back by 6 bases and J by 4 bases. Per germline, CDR1 SQVTM and CDR2 ANQGSEA. In DNA, the CDR3 is TGCAGCGTGGGGGGCACAGGGGAGGGCTATGGCTACACCTTC. Protein sequence: CSVGGTGEGYGYTF.

V and J are TRBV28 and TRBJ2-6; D not certain. Trimming pared 2 bases from V and 0 bases from J, leaving 5 bases between. The CDR3 spans 15 residues. Germline values: CDR1 MDHEN, CDR2 SYDVKM. CDR3 sequence: CASSLAFSGANVLTF. The CDR3 DNA sequence: TGTGCCAGCAGTTTAGCATTCTCTGGGGCCAACGTCCTGACTTTC.

As DNA, the CDR3 is TGTGCCAGCAGTTACTCGAATGAGACAGGGGTTTATTCTCTCGGTCAGCCCCAGCATTTT. It translates to CASSYSNETGVYSLGQPQHF. The chain couples TRBV6-2 or TRBV6-3 to TRBJ1-5; TRBD1 agrees at 8 bases. J gave up 6 bases and V 0 bases, and 19 bases lay outside the gene matches. The CDR3 is 20 amino acids. The germline CDR1 and CDR2 sequences are MNHEY and SVGEGT.

This rearrangement joins TRBV5-4 to TRBJ2-1; TRBD1 agrees at 8 bases. Trimming took 9 bases from V and 3 from J; bases not matched to a gene: 11. Germline V gives CDR1 SGHNT, CDR2 YYREEE (reference sequence). The CDR3 sequence is 15 residues long. The CDR3 spells CATGGQDRDYNEQFF. CDR3 nucleotides: TGTGCCACGGGCGGGCAGGACAGGGACTACAATGAGCAGTTCTTC.

The genes are TRBV5-1 and TRBJ2-7, with TRBD1 matching 9 bases. The CDR3 is made up of 15 amino acids. The J segment lost 0 bases and the V segment lost 7 bases, leaving 8 bases of the junction unmatched. The V gene's germline CDR1 is SGHRS and CDR2 YFSETQ. Here the CDR3 reads CASRRTGGSSYEQYF. CDR3 bases: TGCGCCAGCCGGAGAACAGGGGGCAGCTCCTACGAGCAGTACTTC. Supplemented by reference TRBV5-1 and TRBJ2-7, the full variable domain reads KAGVTQTPRYLIKTRGQQVTLSCSPISGHRSVSWYQQTPGQGLQFLFEYFSETQRNKGNFPGRFSGRQFSNSRSEMNVSTLELGDSALYLCASRRTGGSSYEQYFGPGTRLTVT.

Notes on this clone: Other DNA sequences in this specimen translate into the identical CDR3. The J gene is TRBJ2-1, the V gene TRBV5-1; TRBD2 matches 13 bases. The CDR3 contains 15 residues. Germline CDR1 reads SGHRS; CDR2 reads YFSETQ. With V trimmed by 1 base and J by 7 bases, 2 bases remained unmatched. CDR3 loop: CASSLRLAGGNEQFF. CDR3 DNA: TGCGCCAGCAGCTTGAGACTAGCGGGAGGTAATGAGCAGTTCTTC.

The chain has TRBV21-1 and TRBJ2-3; no DNA check was done on the table's D call, TRBD2. TRBV21-1 is marked as a pseudogene. The CDR3 loop spans 18 amino acids. The CDR3 nucleotides are TGTGCCAGCAGCAAAGCCCCTCGGGGGGGCTTTCTCACAGATACGCAGTATTTT. Translated: CASSKAPRGGFLTDTQYF.

CDR3 protein: CASSLFRDHEQYF. The CDR3 DNA sequence: TGTGCCAGCAGTTTATTCAGGGACCACGAGCAGTACTTC. The chain links TRBV27 to TRBJ2-7; D tentatively reads TRBD1 or TRBD2 (5 bases each). Looked up from germline, CDR1 is MNHEY and CDR2 is SMNVEV (reference sequence). The CDR3 runs to 13 residues. V gave up 1 base and J gave up 5 bases, with 9 bases separating them.

The V gene is TRBV30, the J gene TRBJ2-7; perhaps TRBD1 as D (5 bases). The CDR3 is 13 residues long. The germline gives CDR1 GTSNPN, CDR2 SVGIG (reference sequence). Trimming took off 7 bases at V and 2 bases at J, with 15 bases between the two ends. CDR3 protein: CAFATQGTYEQYF. CDR3 bases: TGTGCCTTTGCGACCCAGGGCACCTACGAGCAGTACTTC.

CDR3 nucleotides: TGTGCCAGTAGTGGATCGGGCCCTAGCTCCTACAATGAGCAGTTCTTC. Protein product: CASSGSGPSSYNEQFF. The chain is built from TRBV19 and TRBJ2-1, with D hard to call. Germline V CDR1 and CDR2: LNHDA, SQIVND (reference sequence). The length of the CDR3 is 16 residues. Trimming cost V 5 bases and J 0 bases, with 14 bases left between them.